This T cell receptor beta chain appears in the sequencing data of a study of beta chain features in type 1 diabetes. The entirety of the isolated RNA underwent reverse transcription, so expressed TCRB transcripts were sequenced. Profiled with immunoSEQ multiplex PCR; TCRdb holds only in-frame clones, not every one. The repertoire holds hundreds of thousands of clones, with about 32% as singletons. Germline lookup yields CDR1 SGHVT and CDR2 SQSDAQ. Trimming took 6 bases from V and 4 from J, leaving 22 bases between them. CDR3 length equals 16 residues. This chain uses TRBV7-4 with TRBJ2-7; the D is unclear. The sample consisted of naive CD4+ T cells from blood. This sequence was found in a man in his late teens or twenties in good health. The CDR3 coding sequence is TGTGCCAGCAGGCTAGAGACCGAGGTTTCAAGGTACGAGCAGTACTTC. Translated: CASRLETEVSRYEQYF.